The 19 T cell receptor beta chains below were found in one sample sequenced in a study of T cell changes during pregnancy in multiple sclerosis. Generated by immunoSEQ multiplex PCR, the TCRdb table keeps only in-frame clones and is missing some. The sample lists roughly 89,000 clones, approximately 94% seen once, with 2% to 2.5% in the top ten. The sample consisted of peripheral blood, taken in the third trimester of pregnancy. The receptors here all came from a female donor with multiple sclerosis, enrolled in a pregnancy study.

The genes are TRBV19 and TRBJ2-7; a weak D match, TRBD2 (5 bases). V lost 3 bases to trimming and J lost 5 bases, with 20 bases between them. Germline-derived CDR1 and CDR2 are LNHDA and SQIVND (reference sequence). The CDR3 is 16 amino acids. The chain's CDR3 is CASSMSRVAPWNEQYF. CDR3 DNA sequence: TGTGCCAGTAGTATGTCGCGGGTCGCCCCTTGGAACGAGCAGTACTTC. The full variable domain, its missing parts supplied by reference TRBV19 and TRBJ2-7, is DGGITQSPKYLFRKEGQNVTLSCEQNLNHDAMYWYRQDPGQGLRLIYYSQIVNDFQKGDIAEGYSVSREKKESFPLTVTSAQKNPTAFYLCASSMSRVAPWNEQYFGPGTRLTVT.

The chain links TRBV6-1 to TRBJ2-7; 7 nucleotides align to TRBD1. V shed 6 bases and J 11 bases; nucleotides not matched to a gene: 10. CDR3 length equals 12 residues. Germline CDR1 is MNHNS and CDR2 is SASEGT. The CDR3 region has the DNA TGTGCCAGCAGAGAACCGACAGGGCGGGAGTACTTC. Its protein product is CASREPTGREYF.

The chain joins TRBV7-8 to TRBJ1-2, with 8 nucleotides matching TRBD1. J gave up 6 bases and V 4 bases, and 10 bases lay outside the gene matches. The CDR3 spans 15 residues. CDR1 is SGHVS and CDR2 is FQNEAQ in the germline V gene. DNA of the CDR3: TGTGCCAGCAGCTACAGACAGGGGTTTTTGGATGGCTACACCTTC. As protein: CASSYRQGFLDGYTF.

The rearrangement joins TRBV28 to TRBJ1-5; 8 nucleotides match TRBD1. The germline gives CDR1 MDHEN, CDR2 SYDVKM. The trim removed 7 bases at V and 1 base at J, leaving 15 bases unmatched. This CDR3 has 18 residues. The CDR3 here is CASTHPGGVGRSNQPQHF. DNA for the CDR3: TGTGCCAGCACCCACCCAGGGGGCGTAGGCCGAAGCAATCAGCCCCAGCATTTT.

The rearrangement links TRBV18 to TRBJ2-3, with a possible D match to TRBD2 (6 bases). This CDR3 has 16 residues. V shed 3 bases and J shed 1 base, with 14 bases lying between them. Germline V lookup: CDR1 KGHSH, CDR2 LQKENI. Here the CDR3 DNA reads TGTGCCAGCTCACCTAGGCCCCGCGGGGGCACAGATACGCAGTATTTT. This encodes CASSPRPRGGTDTQYF.

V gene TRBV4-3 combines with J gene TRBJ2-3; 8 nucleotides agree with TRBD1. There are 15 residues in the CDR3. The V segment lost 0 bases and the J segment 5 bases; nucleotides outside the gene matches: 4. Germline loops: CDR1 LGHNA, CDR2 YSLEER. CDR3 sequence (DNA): TGCGCCAGCAGCCAAGAAGGACAGGGTGGAGATACGCAGTATTTT. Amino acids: CASSQEGQGGDTQYF.

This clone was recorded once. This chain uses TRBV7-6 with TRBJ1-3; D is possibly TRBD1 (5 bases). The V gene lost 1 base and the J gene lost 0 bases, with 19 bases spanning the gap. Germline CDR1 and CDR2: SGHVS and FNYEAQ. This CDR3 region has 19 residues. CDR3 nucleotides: TGTGCCAGCAGCTTAGTAGTGGGAGGTTCGGGGCTCTCTGGAAACACCATATATTTT. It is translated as CASSLVVGGSGLSGNTIYF.

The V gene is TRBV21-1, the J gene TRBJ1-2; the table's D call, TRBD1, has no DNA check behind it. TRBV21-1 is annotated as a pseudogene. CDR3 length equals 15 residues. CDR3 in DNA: TGTGCCAGCAGCAACGCAGGGATCTCCCCCCTGCGGTACACCTTC. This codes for CASSNAGISPLRYTF.

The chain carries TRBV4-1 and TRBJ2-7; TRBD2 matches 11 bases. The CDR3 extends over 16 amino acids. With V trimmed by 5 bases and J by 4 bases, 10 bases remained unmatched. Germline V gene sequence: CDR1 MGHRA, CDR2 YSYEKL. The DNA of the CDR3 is TGCGCCAGCAGCTCATATCGGGCTAGCGGGAGGTACGAGCAGTACTTC. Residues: CASSSYRASGRYEQYF.

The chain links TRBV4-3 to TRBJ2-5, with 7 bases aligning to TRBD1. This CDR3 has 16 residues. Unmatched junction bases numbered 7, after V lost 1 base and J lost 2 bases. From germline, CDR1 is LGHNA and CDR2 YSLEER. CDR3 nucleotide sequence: TGCGCCAGCAGCCAAGCCGAAGCACAGGGGCAAGAGACCCAGTACTTC. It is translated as CASSQAEAQGQETQYF.

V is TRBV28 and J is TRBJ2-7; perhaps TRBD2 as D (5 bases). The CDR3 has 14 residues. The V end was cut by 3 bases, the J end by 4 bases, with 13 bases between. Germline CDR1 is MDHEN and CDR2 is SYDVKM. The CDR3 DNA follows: TGTGCCAGCAGTTTGAACGGACTTCTTTACGAGCAGTACTTC. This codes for CASSLNGLLYEQYF.

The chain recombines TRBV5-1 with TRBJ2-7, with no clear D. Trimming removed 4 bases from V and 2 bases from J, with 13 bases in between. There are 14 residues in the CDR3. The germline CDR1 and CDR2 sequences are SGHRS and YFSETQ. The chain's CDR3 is CASSLSPVPYEQYF. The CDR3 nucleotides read TGCGCCAGCAGCCTAAGTCCTGTTCCCTACGAGCAGTACTTC.

CDR3: CASSHRPGTGEAYNEQFF. Written as DNA, the CDR3 is TGTGCCAGCAGCCATCGTCCCGGGACAGGGGAGGCATACAATGAGCAGTTCTTC. The genes are TRBV5-6 and TRBJ2-1; the match to TRBD1 covers 10 bases. Trimming cost V 4 bases and J 4 bases; bases outside gene matches: 14. CDR1 SGHDT and CDR2 YYEEEE come from the germline V gene. The CDR3 is made up of 18 amino acids.

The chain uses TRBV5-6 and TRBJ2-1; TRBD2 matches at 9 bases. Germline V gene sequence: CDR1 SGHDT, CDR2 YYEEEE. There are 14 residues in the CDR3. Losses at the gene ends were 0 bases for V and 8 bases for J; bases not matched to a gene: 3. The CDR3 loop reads CASSLGLAVHEQFF. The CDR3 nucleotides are TGTGCCAGCAGCTTGGGACTAGCGGTCCATGAGCAGTTCTTC.

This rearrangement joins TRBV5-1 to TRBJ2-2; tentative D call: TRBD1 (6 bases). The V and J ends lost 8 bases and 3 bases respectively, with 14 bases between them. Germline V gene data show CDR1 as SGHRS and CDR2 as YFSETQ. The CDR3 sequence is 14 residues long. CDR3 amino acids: CASFRGVDTGELFF. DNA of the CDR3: TGCGCCAGTTTCAGGGGTGTGGACACCGGGGAGCTGTTTTTT. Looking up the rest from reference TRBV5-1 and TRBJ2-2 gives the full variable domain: KAGVTQTPRYLIKTRGQQVTLSCSPISGHRSVSWYQQTPGQGLQFLFEYFSETQRNKGNFPGRFSGRQFSNSRSEMNVSTLELGDSALYLCASFRGVDTGELFFGEGSRLTVL.

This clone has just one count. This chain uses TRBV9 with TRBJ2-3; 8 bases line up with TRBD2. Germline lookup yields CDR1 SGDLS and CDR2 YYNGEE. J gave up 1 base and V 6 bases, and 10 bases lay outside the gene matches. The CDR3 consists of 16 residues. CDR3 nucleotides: TGTGCCAGCAAACCTACTAGCGGACCAGGCACAGATACGCAGTATTTT. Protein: CASKPTSGPGTDTQYF.

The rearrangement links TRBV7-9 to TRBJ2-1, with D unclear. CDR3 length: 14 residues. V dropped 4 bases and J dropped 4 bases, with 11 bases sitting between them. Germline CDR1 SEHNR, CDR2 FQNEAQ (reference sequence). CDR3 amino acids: CASSSLETYNEQFF. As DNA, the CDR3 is TGTGCCAGCAGCTCCCTAGAGACTTACAATGAGCAGTTCTTC.

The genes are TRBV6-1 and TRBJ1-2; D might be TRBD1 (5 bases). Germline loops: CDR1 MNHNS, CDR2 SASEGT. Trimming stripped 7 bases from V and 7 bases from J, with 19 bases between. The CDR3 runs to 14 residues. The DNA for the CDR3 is TGTGCCAGCATTGGGTGGGATCTTCAGGGTGGCTACACCTTC. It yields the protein CASIGWDLQGGYTF.

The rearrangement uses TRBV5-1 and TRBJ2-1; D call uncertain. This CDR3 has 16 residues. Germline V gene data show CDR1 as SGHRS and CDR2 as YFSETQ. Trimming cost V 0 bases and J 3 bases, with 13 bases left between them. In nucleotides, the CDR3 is TGCGCCAGCAGCTTGGGGGCTTCCCTAATCTACAATGAGCAGTTCTTC. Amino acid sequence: CASSLGASLIYNEQFF.